This TCR beta chain comes out of a study of Ad26.COV2.S vaccination and SARS-CoV-2 variants. Only in-frame clones appear in the TCRdb table, and some are missing; sequencing was by immunoSEQ multiplex PCR. The sample yields 380,000 or so clones, 88% seen once. Treatment specified: some 20 received Ad26.COV2.S at low or high dose, single or two shots; five or six received placebo; per-sample allocation not given. Collection of samples fell on day 63 after the first vaccine or placebo injection. The germline V and J ends were trimmed by 0 bases and 6 bases, with 12 bases remaining between them. The V gene's germline CDR1 is LNHNV and CDR2 YYDKDF (reference sequence). This CDR3 has 15 residues.

V gene TRBV15 combines with J gene TRBJ1-5; the D is unclear. The TCR sequence derives from a person aged 18 to 59 who received the Ad26.COV2.S COVID-19 vaccine or a placebo. Sample: peripheral blood, taken in a trial of Ad26.COV2.S vaccine versus placebo. CDR3 sequence: CATSRDTIFGQPQHF. The CDR3 DNA follows: TGTGCCACCAGCAGAGATACCATCTTTGGTCAGCCCCAGCATTTT.